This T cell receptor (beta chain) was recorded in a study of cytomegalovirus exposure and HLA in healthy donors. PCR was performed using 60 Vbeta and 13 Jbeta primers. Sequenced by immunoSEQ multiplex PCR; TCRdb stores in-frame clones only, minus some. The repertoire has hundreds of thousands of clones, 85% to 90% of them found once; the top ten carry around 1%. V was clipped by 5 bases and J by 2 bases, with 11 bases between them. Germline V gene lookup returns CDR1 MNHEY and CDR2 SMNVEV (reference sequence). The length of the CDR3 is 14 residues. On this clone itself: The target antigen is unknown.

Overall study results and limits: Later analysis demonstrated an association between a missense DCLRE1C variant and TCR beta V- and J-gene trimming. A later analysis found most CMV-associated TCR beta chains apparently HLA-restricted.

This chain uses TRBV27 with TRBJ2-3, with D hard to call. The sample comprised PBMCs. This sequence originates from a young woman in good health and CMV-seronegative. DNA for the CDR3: TGTGCCAGCAGTATCCTTTCCCTCACAGATACGCAGTATTTT. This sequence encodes CASSILSLTDTQYF.